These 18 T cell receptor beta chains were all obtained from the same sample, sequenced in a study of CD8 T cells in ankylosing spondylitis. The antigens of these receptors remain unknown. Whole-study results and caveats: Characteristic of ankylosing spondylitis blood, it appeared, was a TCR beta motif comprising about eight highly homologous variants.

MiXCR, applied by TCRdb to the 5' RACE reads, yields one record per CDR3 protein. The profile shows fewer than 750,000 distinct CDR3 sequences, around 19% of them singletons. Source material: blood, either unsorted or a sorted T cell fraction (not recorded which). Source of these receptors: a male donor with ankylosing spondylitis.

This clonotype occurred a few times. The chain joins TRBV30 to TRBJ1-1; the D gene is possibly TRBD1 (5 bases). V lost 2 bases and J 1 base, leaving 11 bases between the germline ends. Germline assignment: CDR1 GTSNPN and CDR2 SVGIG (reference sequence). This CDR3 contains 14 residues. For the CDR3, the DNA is TGTGCCTGGAGTCAGGGCCTTGGGAACACTGAAGCTTTCTTT. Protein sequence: CAWSQGLGNTEAFF.

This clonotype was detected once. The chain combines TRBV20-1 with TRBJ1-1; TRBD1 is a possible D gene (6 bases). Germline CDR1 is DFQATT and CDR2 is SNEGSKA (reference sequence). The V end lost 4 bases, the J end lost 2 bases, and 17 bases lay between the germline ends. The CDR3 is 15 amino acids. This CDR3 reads CSATPPRQDNTEAFF. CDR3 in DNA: TGCAGTGCTACCCCCCCTAGACAGGACAACACTGAAGCTTTCTTT.

CDR3 in DNA: TGTGCCAGCAGCCCGGGGGTGATTAACACTGAAGCTTTCTTT. This translates into CASSPGVINTEAFF. The V and J genes are TRBV27 and TRBJ1-1, with D tentatively TRBD1 (5 bases). The germline CDR1 and CDR2 sequences are MNHEY and SMNVEV (reference sequence). Between the trimmed V and J ends, which lost 6 bases and 2 bases, there was a span of 13 bases. The CDR3 has 14 residues.

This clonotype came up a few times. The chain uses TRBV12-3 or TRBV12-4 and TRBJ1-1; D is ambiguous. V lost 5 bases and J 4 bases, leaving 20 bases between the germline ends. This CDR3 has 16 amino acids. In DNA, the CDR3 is TGTGCCAGCAGTCCGGCGGGCCTGGTGAGTGGCACTGAAGCTTTCTTT. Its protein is CASSPAGLVSGTEAFF.

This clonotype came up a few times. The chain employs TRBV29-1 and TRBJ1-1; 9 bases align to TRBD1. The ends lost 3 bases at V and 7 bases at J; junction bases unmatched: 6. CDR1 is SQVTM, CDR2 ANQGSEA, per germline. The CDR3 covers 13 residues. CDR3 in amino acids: CSVEDRGLVEAFF. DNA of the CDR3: TGCAGCGTTGAGGACAGGGGTTTGGTTGAAGCTTTCTTT.

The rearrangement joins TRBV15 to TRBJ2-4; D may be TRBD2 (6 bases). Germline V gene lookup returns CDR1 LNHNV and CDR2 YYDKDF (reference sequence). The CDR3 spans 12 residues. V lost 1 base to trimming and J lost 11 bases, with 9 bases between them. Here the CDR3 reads CATSRVWGVQYF. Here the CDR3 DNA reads TGTGCCACCAGCAGAGTATGGGGGGTTCAGTACTTC.

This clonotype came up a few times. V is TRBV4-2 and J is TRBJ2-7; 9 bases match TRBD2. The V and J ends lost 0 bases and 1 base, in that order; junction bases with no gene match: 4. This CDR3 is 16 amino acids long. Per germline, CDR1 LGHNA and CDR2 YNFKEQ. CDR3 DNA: TGTGCCAGCAGCCAAGACGGCGGGAGGGGTTCCTACGAGCAGTACTTC. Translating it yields CASSQDGGRGSYEQYF.

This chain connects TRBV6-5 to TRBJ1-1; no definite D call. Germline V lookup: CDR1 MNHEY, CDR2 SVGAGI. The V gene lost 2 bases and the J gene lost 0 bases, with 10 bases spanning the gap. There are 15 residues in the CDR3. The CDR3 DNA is TGTGCCAGCAGTTACGGCAGCCCGATGAACACTGAAGCTTTCTTT. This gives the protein CASSYGSPMNTEAFF.

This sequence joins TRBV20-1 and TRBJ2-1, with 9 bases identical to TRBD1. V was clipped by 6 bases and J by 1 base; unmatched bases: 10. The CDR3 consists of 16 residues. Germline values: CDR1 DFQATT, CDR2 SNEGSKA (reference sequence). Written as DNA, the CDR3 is TGCAGTGCCCCGGGACAGGGTGAGGGATCCTACAATGAGCAGTTCTTC. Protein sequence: CSAPGQGEGSYNEQFF.

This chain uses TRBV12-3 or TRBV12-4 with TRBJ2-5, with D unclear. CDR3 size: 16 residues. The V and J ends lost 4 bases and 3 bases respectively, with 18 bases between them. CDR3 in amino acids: CASSSADQRHEETQYF. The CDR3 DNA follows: TGTGCCAGCAGTTCCGCCGACCAGCGTCATGAAGAGACCCAGTACTTC.

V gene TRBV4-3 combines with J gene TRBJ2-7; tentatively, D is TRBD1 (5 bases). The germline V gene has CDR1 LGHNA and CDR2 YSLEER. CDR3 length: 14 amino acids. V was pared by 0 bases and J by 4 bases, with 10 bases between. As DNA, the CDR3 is TGCGCCAGCAGCCAAGATCTAGGGGTATACGAGCAGTACTTC. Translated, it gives CASSQDLGVYEQYF.

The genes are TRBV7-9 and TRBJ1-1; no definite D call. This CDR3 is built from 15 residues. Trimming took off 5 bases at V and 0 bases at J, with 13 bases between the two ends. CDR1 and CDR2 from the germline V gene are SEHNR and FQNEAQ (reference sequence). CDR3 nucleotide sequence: TGTGCCAGCAGCCGAGGTGGGTCGGTGAACACTGAAGCTTTCTTT. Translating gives CASSRGGSVNTEAFF.

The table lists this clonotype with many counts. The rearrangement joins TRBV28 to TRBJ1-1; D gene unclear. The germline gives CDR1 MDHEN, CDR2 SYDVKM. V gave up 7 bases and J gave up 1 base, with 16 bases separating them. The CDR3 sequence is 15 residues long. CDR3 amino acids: CASTFLGWANTEAFF. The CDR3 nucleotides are TGTGCCAGCACCTTCTTAGGTTGGGCGAACACTGAAGCTTTCTTT.

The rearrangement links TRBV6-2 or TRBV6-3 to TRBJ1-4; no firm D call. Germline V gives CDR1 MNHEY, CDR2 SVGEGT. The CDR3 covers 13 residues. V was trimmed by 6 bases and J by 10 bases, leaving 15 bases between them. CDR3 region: CASSPDFSGKLFF. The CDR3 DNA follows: TGTGCCAGCAGCCCTGACTTTAGTGGAAAACTGTTTTTT.

The CDR3 coding sequence is TGTGCCAGCACTGGCGGGGGGTCCGGGGCCAATGAGCAGTTCTTC. Translated: CASTGGGSGANEQFF. V gene TRBV6-2 or TRBV6-3 combines with J gene TRBJ2-1, with 8 nucleotides matching TRBD2. This CDR3 spans 15 amino acids. The trim removed 7 bases at V and 6 bases at J, leaving 11 bases unmatched. Per the germline V gene, CDR1 is MNHEY and CDR2 is SVGEGT.

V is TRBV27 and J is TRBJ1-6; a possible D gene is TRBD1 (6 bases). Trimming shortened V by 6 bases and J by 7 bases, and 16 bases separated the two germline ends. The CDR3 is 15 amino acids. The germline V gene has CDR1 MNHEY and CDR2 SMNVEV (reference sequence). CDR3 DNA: TGTGCCAGCAGCTCCGGGGGGGCCGCGAATTCACCCCTCCACTTT. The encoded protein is CASSSGGAANSPLHF.

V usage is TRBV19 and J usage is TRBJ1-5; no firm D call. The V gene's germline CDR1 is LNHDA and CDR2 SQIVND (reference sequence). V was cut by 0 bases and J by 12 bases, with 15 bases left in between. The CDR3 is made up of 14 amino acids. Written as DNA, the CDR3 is TGTGCCAGTAGTATAGATCCTCGAGACGGTTACCAGCATTTT. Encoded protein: CASSIDPRDGYQHF.

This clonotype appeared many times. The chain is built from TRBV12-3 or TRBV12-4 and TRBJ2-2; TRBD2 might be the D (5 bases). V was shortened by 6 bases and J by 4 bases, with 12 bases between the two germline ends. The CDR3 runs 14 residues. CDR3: CASSPPSGTGELFF. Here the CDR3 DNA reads TGTGCCAGCAGCCCACCCAGCGGCACCGGGGAGCTGTTTTTT.